This record looks at one TCR beta chain sequence and its context. Germline lookup yields CDR1 SQVTM and CDR2 ANQGSEA. V lost 4 bases, J lost 3 bases, and 10 bases lay in between. The CDR3 has 12 residues. Original data processing: Amplifying reference gene primers gave estimates of nucleated cell counts. Clones were sequenced by immunoSEQ multiplex PCR, and TCRdb holds only the in-frame ones, with some missing. For V, J and clone size, that table is used; D and trimming come from the DNA. The table lists 40,000 to 45,000 clones, 76% of them singletons. The data are from a study of blood T cell repertoires in COVID-19. In the study overall: The United States, Italy and Spain were the sources of the acute and convalescent COVID-19 samples. The analysed material was cDNA or gDNA that came from T cells, B-cell-depleted T cells, or PBMCs.

This clonotype originated in a man older than 75 with acute or convalescent COVID-19. Source material: peripheral blood. V is TRBV29-1 and J is TRBJ2-7; no definite D call. CDR3 region: CSVGFPNYEQYF. In DNA, the CDR3 is TGCAGCGTTGGTTTCCCCAACTACGAGCAGTACTTC.